This T cell receptor beta chain derives from a study of long-term antiretroviral therapy in people with HIV. Broader study findings: The study found narrower CDR3 length ranges in HIV repertoires than in controls. Despite increasing after ART, diversity remained lower than that of transplant donor controls.

The cryopreserved samples used held about 0.95-10 million PBMC prior to extraction of DNA. From germline, CDR1 is SNHLY and CDR2 FYNNEI. Trimming took 0 bases from V and 0 from J, leaving 12 bases between them. The CDR3 totals 16 residues. As regards this clone: Its antigen is unknown.

Version v3.0 of the immunoSEQ assay was performed at survey level. Only in-frame clones appear in the TCRdb table, and some are missing; sequencing was by immunoSEQ multiplex PCR. The repertoire holds 25,000 to 30,000 clones, with around 78% as singletons. The source of this sequence is a man aged 18 to 30 with HIV. The J gene is TRBJ2-7, the V gene TRBV2; D may be TRBD1 (6 bases). The source was unsorted PBMCs, collected 1.5 years before starting antiretroviral therapy. The CDR3 DNA is TGTGCCAGCAGTGAAGCGGGGGCGTGGAGCTCCTACGAGCAGTACTTC. Its protein product is CASSEAGAWSSYEQYF.